These 21 T cell receptor beta chains were all obtained from the same sample, sequenced in a study of CD8 T cells in ankylosing spondylitis. General study findings and limits: Seemingly distinctive of ankylosing spondylitis blood was a TCR beta motif formed by eight highly homologous variants.

TCRdb independently ran MiXCR on the 5' RACE reads; one entry per CDR3 protein. The profile shows about 220,000 distinct CDR3 sequences, about 18% of them singletons. The antigens for these receptors are not known. The material sequenced was blood, either unsorted or a sorted T cell fraction (not recorded which). These receptor sequences come from a male donor with ankylosing spondylitis.

On this clonotype itself: This clone may be a read error of a much larger clone one base away. The chain has TRBV4-1 and TRBJ2-3; D not resolved. The CDR3 totals 14 residues. Looked up from germline, CDR1 is MGHRA and CDR2 is YSYEKL. Here the CDR3 DNA reads TGCGCCAGCAGCCAAGATGCGGCCACAGATACGCTGTATTTT. Amino acid sequence: CASSQDAATDTLYF.

This chain's CDR3 is CATGTGNYGYTF. CDR3 nucleotides: TGTGCCACCGGGACAGGGAACTATGGCTACACCTTC. The rearrangement links TRBV25-1 to TRBJ1-2; TRBD1 matches 9 bases. Germline V gives CDR1 MGHDK, CDR2 SYGVNS. Trimming removed 10 bases from V and 2 bases from J; junction bases left unmatched: 2. CDR3 size: 12 residues.

The chain couples TRBV15 to TRBJ2-3; 8 bases are a match to TRBD2. Germline loops: CDR1 LNHNV, CDR2 YYDKDF (reference sequence). This CDR3 spans 17 amino acids. V lost 0 bases to trimming and J lost 6 bases; unmatched junction nucleotides: 11. DNA for the CDR3: TGTGCCACCAGCAGAGATACGCGACTAGCGATTGAGGATACGCAGTATTTT. It translates to CATSRDTRLAIEDTQYF.

This clonotype was picked up a small number of times. This rearrangement joins TRBV27 to TRBJ1-4; the D is unclear. Germline CDR1 reads MNHEY; CDR2 reads SMNVEV (reference sequence). The germline V and J ends were trimmed by 3 bases and 8 bases, with 16 bases remaining between them. The CDR3 loop spans 15 amino acids. CDR3 bases: TGTGCCAGCAGTTTGGCTCCAGCGGGGAAGGAAAAACTGTTTTTT. Protein: CASSLAPAGKEKLFF.

The chain has TRBV19 and TRBJ1-1; no definite D call. CDR3 length equals 16 residues. Germline CDR1 is LNHDA and CDR2 is SQIVND (reference sequence). Deletions cut 3 bases from V and 4 bases from J, with 18 bases between. CDR3 nucleotide sequence: TGTGCCAGTAGTATTCAGGCAGCGGGCGGCAGCACTGAAGCTTTCTTT. It encodes CASSIQAAGGSTEAFF.

The chain combines TRBV28 with TRBJ2-5, with TRBD1 as a possible D gene (7 bases). V dropped 5 bases and J dropped 7 bases, with 14 bases sitting between them. Germline lookup yields CDR1 MDHEN and CDR2 SYDVKM. The CDR3 runs 13 residues. The CDR3 nucleotides read TGTGCCAGCAGTACAAGGCAGGGGGGGACCCAGTACTTC. Translated: CASSTRQGGTQYF.

This clonotype has more than one count but fewer than ten. The chain couples TRBV11-2 to TRBJ2-1; D is tentatively TRBD1 or TRBD2 (5 bases each). The CDR3 covers 14 residues. The ends were cut back, 1 base at V and 7 bases at J, with 11 bases in the middle. Germline CDR1 is SGHAT and CDR2 is FQNNGV. The CDR3 DNA reads TGTGCCAGCAGCTTAGGGGACCTTTCAAATGAGCAGTTCTTC. Protein: CASSLGDLSNEQFF.

This chain joins TRBV27 and TRBJ1-5, with D hard to call. The V gene's germline CDR1 is MNHEY and CDR2 SMNVEV (reference sequence). This CDR3 has 14 amino acids. V lost 6 bases, J lost 2 bases, and 11 bases lay in between. The CDR3 is CASSSDKGNQPQHF. DNA of the CDR3: TGTGCCAGCAGCTCAGACAAGGGCAATCAGCCCCAGCATTTT.

This clonotype was observed once. The chain recombines TRBV28 with TRBJ1-1; maybe TRBD1 (6 bases). This CDR3 has 14 residues. Between the trimmed V and J ends, which lost 7 bases and 0 bases, there was a span of 12 bases. Germline assignment: CDR1 MDHEN and CDR2 SYDVKM. CDR3 bases: TGTGCCAGCAACCTGGAGGGGGTGAACACTGAAGCTTTCTTT. The encoded protein is CASNLEGVNTEAFF.

This clonotype was detected only a few times. The chain recombines TRBV4-3 with TRBJ2-5; D gene ambiguous. There are 14 residues in the CDR3. Germline V CDR1 and CDR2: LGHNA, YSLEER. Deletions cut 1 base from V and 3 bases from J, with 9 bases between. CDR3 sequence (DNA): TGCGCCAGCAGCCAAGTTGCGGCGGAAGAGACCCAGTACTTC. Translated, it gives CASSQVAAEETQYF.

This clonotype was counted only a few times. V and J are TRBV9 and TRBJ1-5, with 8 bases that match TRBD1. Germline V CDR1 and CDR2: SGDLS, YYNGEE. The CDR3 totals 14 residues. V lost 4 bases and J lost 7; bases outside the gene matches: 7. The CDR3 sequence is CASSTGQGGQPQHF. The CDR3 DNA sequence: TGTGCCAGCAGCACCGGACAGGGCGGCCAGCCCCAGCATTTT.

The sample holds a few counts of this clonotype. CDR3 protein: CASSYSPETGSSYNEQFF. Written as DNA, the CDR3 is TGTGCCAGCAGTTACTCCCCAGAAACAGGGAGCTCCTACAATGAGCAGTTCTTC. V and J are TRBV6-2 or TRBV6-3 and TRBJ2-1; D possibly corresponds to TRBD1 (6 bases). Germline assignment: CDR1 MNHEY and CDR2 SVGEGT. Deletions cut 0 bases from V and 0 bases from J, with 15 bases between. The CDR3 is made up of 18 amino acids.

This clonotype was observed a few times. This chain links TRBV5-6 with TRBJ2-3; tentative D call: TRBD2 (5 bases). The V gene lost 2 bases and the J gene lost 0 bases, with 19 bases spanning the gap. CDR3 length: 18 residues. Germline loops: CDR1 SGHDT, CDR2 YYEEEE. CDR3 bases: TGTGCCAGCAGCTTCACCCTTGAGACGAGGGAAAGCACAGATACGCAGTATTTT. Translation gives CASSFTLETRESTDTQYF.

The chain has TRBV13 and TRBJ2-1; the D is unclear. Germline values: CDR1 PRHDT, CDR2 FYEKMQ (reference sequence). The CDR3 runs 15 residues. Trimming pared 4 bases from V and 8 bases from J, leaving 18 bases between. The CDR3 loop is CASSSTPGLTDEQFF. The DNA for the CDR3 is TGTGCCAGCAGCTCCACCCCGGGCCTAACCGATGAGCAGTTCTTC.

The sample holds many counts of this clonotype. The rearrangement links TRBV6-2 or TRBV6-3 to TRBJ1-6; no firm D call. The CDR3 covers 13 residues. CDR1 is MNHEY and CDR2 is SVGEGT in the germline V gene. Trimming took off 7 bases at V and 11 bases at J, with 15 bases between the two ends. CDR3 in DNA: TGTGCCAGCACCAGCGCCGACCTGGCACCCCTCCACTTT. The encoded protein is CASTSADLAPLHF.

This clonotype came up many times. The V call is TRBV12-3 or TRBV12-4, the J call TRBJ2-5, with 7 bases matching TRBD2. V gave up 4 bases and J gave up 5 bases; unmatched junction bases: 4. The CDR3 consists of 13 residues. The CDR3 region is CASSSGGEETQYF. CDR3 nucleotides: TGTGCCAGCAGTTCGGGGGGTGAGGAGACCCAGTACTTC.

The V and J genes are TRBV18 and TRBJ1-5; D is undetermined. Germline V lookup: CDR1 KGHSH, CDR2 LQKENI. The CDR3 covers 15 residues. The V end lost 5 bases, the J end lost 5 bases, and 16 bases lay between the germline ends. The DNA of the CDR3 is TGTGCCAGCTCAGTTGACGGCCTTCAAGATCAGCCCCAGCATTTT. This sequence encodes CASSVDGLQDQPQHF.

The rearrangement uses TRBV19 and TRBJ1-1; no clear D gene. The CDR3 is made up of 14 amino acids. V was cut by 1 base and J by 6 bases, with 12 bases left in between. Germline-derived CDR1 and CDR2 are LNHDA and SQIVND (reference sequence). The CDR3 spells CASSIVTTPPEAFF. CDR3 coding DNA: TGTGCCAGTAGTATAGTAACGACACCTCCTGAAGCTTTCTTT. Full variable domain (outside the CDR3, taken from reference TRBV19 and TRBJ1-1): DGGITQSPKYLFRKEGQNVTLSCEQNLNHDAMYWYRQDPGQGLRLIYYSQIVNDFQKGDIAEGYSVSREKKESFPLTVTSAQKNPTAFYLCASSIVTTPPEAFFGQGTRLTVV.

V is TRBV5-5 and J is TRBJ2-2; D remains ambiguous. The CDR3 has 17 amino acids. Trimming shortened V by 0 bases and J by 0 bases, and 12 bases separated the two germline ends. The V gene's germline CDR1 is SGHKS and CDR2 YYEKEE (reference sequence). The CDR3 spells CASSLVLTVANTGELFF. The CDR3 bases are TGTGCCAGCAGCTTGGTACTAACCGTCGCGAACACCGGGGAGCTGTTTTTT.

This clonotype was seen only a few times. The chain couples TRBV6-1 to TRBJ1-1; TRBD1 is a possible D gene (5 bases). The CDR3 runs to 15 residues. Per the germline V gene, CDR1 is MNHNS and CDR2 is SASEGT. The V gene lost 5 bases and the J gene lost 0 bases, with 13 bases spanning the gap. The CDR3 sequence: CASSTTWGMNTEAFF. CDR3 sequence (DNA): TGTGCCAGCAGTACGACTTGGGGGATGAACACTGAAGCTTTCTTT.

V usage is TRBV7-6 and J usage is TRBJ2-5, with 7 bases identical to TRBD1. This CDR3 comprises 14 residues. Per the germline V gene, CDR1 is SGHVS and CDR2 is FNYEAQ. Trimming at V came to 5 bases and at J to 2 bases, leaving 5 bases not matched to a gene. As DNA, the CDR3 is TGTGCCAGCAGCCCGGGGACAGAGCAAGAGACCCAGTACTTC. Its translation is CASSPGTEQETQYF.